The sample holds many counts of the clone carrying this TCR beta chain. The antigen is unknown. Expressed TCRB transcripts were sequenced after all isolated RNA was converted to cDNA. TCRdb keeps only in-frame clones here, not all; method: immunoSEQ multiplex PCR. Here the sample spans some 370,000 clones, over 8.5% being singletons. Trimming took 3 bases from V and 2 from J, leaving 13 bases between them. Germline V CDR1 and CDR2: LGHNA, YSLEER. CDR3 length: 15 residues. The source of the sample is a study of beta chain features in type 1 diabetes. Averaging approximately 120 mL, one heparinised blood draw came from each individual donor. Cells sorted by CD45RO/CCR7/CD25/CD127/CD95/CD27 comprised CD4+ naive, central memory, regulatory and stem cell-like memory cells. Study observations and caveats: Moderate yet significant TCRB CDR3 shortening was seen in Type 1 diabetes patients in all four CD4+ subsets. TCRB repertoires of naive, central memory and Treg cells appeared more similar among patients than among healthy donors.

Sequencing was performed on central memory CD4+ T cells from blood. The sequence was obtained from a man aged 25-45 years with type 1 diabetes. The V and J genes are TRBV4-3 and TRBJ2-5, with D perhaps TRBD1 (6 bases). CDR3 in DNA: TGCGCCAGCAGCCATCAATCGGACAGTCAAGAGACCCAGTACTTC. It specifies CASSHQSDSQETQYF.